The clone carrying this T cell receptor (beta chain) was seen at least ten times. Its antigen is not known. This specimen comes from a study of T cells in Graves' hyperthyroidism and ophthalmopathy. Study as a whole: Peripheral blood collection took place at initial diagnosis, before any treatment. Study-level points and caveats: The model predicted ophthalmopathy a median about 6.6 months before onset. Stable hyperthyroidism and ophthalmopathy were separated using 13 V-J signatures.

Authors of the study amplified TCR beta CDR3 regions from RNA transcripts. When the TCR CDR3 underwent first-round RT-PCR, the HTBI primer set was used. TCRdb called the multiplex PCR reads again in MiXCR, with one record for every CDR3 protein. Altogether 450,000 to 650,000 distinct CDR3 sequences are present, 14% being singletons, with the ten largest covering around 7%. The sequence came from a woman between 18 and 29 years old with Graves' ophthalmopathy. Sequencing input: blood.

CDR3 sequence: CSARDQRRGMNTEAFF. The CDR3 DNA is TGCAGTGCTAGAGATCAAAGGCGAGGGATGAACACTGAAGCTTTCTTT. The V and J genes are TRBV20-1 and TRBJ1-1; D unclear. This CDR3 region has 16 residues. Germline values: CDR1 DFQATT, CDR2 SNEGSKA (reference sequence). V was cut by 0 bases and J by 0 bases, with 14 bases left in between.